The clone carrying this TCR beta chain is termed medium-sized. Its antigen is unknown. The TCRbeta library incorporated unique molecular identifiers. From the PCR reads, TCRdb called clonotypes with MiXCR, one entry per CDR3 protein. Altogether some 16,000 distinct CDR3 sequences are present, about 5% being singletons, with the ten largest covering about 7%. This sample stems from a study of T-cell reconstitution after alpha-beta-depleted transplantation in children. General study points: Approximately two months post-transplant, alpha-beta T cells reportedly originated from several hundred expanded graft clones.

V was clipped by 6 bases and J by 6 bases, with 15 bases between them. The CDR3 runs to 13 residues. Germline loops: CDR1 MNHEY, CDR2 SVGEGT. The sequence was obtained from a boy between 10 and 17 years old with acute lymphoblastic leukemia, due to receive a stem cell transplant. The V call is TRBV6-2 or TRBV6-3, the J call TRBJ2-7; the D is unclear. The sequenced sample was PBMCs, obtained before TCRalphabeta/CD19-depleted stem cell transplant. CDR3 DNA sequence: TGTGCCAGCAGAGAGACCATCTCAGGCGAGCAGTACTTC. Protein: CASRETISGEQYF.